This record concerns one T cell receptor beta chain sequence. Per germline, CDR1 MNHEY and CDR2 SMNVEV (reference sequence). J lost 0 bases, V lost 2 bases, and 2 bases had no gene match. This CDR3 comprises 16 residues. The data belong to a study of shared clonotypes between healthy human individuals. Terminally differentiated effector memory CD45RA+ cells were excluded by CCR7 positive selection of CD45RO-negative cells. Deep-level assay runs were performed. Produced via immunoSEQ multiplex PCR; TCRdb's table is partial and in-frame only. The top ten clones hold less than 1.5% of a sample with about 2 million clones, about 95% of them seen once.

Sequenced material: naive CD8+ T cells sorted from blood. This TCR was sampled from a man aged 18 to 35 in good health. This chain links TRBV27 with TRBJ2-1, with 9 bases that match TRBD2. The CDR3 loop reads CASSLTSGPSYNEQFF. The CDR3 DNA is TGTGCCAGCAGTTTAACTAGCGGGCCCTCCTACAATGAGCAGTTCTTC.